The sequence of this TCR beta chain was determined in a study of blood T cell repertoires in COVID-19. Study summary: Acute and convalescent COVID-19 samples came from the United States, Italy and Spain. From T cells, B-cell-depleted T cells, or PBMCs came the material, which was cDNA or gDNA.

Assay: immunoSEQ multiplex PCR; the TCRdb copy retains only in-frame clones and omits some. The sample records hundreds of thousands of clones, 75% to 90% being singletons. Each recovered donor of Cohort 3 presented with two negative PCRs, clearance, or symptom resolution. The sample comprised PBMCs or T cells enriched from blood (not recorded which). This TCR derives from a woman in her thirties or forties who had recovered from COVID-19.

The CDR3 nucleotides read TGTGCCAGCAGTTTGAGGGACTCACCCTACGAGCAGTACTTC. As protein: CASSLRDSPYEQYF. The chain links TRBV28 to TRBJ2-7; D may be TRBD2 (6 bases). V lost 3 bases and J lost 2, with 11 bases in between. Germline V gives CDR1 MDHEN, CDR2 SYDVKM. The CDR3 has 14 residues.